This T cell receptor beta chain derives from a study of CD4 T cells in relation to SARS-CoV-2 and coronaviruses. As concerns this clone: Its antigen is as yet unknown.

The assay was immunoSEQ multiplex PCR, and TCRdb's table has in-frame clones only and misses some. The data show about 36,000 clones, with 70% to 85% seen just once and around 21% held by the top ten. The CDR3 consists of 14 residues. The V gene's germline CDR1 is SNHLY and CDR2 FYNNEI. Trimming cost V 1 base and J 3 bases, with 7 bases left between them. This rearrangement joins TRBV2 to TRBJ1-5; no definite D call. The TCR originated in an adult with COVID-19. Source material: memory CD4+ T cells from PBMCs, cultured in vitro. In DNA, the CDR3 is TGTGCCAGCAGTGAAGACCGCTTCAATCAGCCCCAGCATTTT. Encoded protein: CASSEDRFNQPQHF. The whole variable domain, filled in from reference TRBV2 and TRBJ1-5, reads EPEVTQTPSHQVTQMGQEVILRCVPISNHLYFYWYRQILGQKVEFLVSFYNNEISEKSEIFDDQFSVERPDGSNFTLKIRSTKLEDSAMYFCASSEDRFNQPQHFGDGTRLSIL.